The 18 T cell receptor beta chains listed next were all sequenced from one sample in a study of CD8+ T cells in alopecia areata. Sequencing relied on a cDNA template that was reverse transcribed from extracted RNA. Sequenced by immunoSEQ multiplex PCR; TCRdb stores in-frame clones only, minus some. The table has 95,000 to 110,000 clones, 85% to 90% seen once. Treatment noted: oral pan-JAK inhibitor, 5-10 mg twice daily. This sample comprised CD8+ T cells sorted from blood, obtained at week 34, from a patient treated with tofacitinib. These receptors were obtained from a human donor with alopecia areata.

CDR3 region: CASSFPSGINEQFF. The DNA of the CDR3 is TGTGCCAGTTCGTTCCCTAGCGGAATCAATGAGCAGTTCTTC. The chain has TRBV27 and TRBJ2-1; 7 bases are shared with TRBD2. This CDR3 is 14 amino acids long. J lost 6 bases, V lost 9 bases, and 11 bases had no gene match. CDR1 and CDR2 from the germline V gene are MNHEY and SMNVEV (reference sequence).

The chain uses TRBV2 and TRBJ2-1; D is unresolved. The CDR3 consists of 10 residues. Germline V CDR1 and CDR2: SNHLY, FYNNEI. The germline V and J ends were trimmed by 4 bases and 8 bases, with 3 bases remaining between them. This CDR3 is CASSGYEQFF. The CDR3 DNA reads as TGTGCCAGCAGTGGTTATGAGCAGTTCTTC.

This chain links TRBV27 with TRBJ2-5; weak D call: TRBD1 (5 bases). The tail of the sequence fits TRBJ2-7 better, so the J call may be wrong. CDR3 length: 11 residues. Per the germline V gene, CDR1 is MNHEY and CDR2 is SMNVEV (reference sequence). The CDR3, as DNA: TGTGCCAGCAGCAGGGATTACGAGCAGTACTTC. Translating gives CASSRDYEQYF.

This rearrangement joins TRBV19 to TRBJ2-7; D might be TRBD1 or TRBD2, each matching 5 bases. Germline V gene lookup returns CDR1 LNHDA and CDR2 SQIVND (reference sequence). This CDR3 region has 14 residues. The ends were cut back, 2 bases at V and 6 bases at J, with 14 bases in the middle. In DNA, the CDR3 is TGTGCCAGTAGTATATTTCCCGGGACCGTCGAGCAGTACTTC. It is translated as CASSIFPGTVEQYF.

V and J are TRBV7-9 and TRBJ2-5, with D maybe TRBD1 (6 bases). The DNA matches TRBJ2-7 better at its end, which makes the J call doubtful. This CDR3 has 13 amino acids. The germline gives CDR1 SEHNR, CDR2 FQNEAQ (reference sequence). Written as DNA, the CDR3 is TGTGCCAGCAGCCAGTCCAGGGGTTACGAGCAGTACTTC. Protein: CASSQSRGYEQYF.

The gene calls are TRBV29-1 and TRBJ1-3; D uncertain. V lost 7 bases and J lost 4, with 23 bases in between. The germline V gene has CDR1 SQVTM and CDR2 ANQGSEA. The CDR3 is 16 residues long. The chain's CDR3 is CSGVEVSITEGNTIYF. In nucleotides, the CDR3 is TGCAGCGGAGTAGAAGTGTCGATTACGGAGGGAAACACCATATATTTT.

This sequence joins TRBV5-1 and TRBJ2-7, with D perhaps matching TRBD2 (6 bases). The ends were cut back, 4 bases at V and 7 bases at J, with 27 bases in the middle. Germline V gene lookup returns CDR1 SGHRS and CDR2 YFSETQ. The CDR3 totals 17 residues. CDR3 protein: CASSPLAGLENFGEQYF. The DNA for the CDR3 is TGCGCCAGCAGCCCCCTCGCGGGGCTTGAAAACTTCGGGGAGCAGTACTTC.

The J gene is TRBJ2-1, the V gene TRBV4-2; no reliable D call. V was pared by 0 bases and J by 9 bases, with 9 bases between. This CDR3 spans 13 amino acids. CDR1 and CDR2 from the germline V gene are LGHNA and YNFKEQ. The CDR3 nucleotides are TGTGCCAGCAGCCAAGATTGGGGAAGTGAGCAGTTCTTC. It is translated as CASSQDWGSEQFF.

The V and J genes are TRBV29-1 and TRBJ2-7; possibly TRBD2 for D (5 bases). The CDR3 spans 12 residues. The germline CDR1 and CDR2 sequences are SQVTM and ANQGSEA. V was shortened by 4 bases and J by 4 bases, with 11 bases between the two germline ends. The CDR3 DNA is TGCAGCGTTGTACAGCGAGGGTACGAGCAGTACTTC. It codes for CSVVQRGYEQYF.

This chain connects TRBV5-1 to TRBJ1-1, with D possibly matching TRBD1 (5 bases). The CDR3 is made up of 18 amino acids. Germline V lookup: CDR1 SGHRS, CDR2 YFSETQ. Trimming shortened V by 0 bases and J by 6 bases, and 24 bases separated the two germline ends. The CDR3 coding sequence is TGCGCCAGCAGCTTGGCCTGGGGCACGGAGAGGGGTTTCCCTGAAGCTTTCTTT. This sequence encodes CASSLAWGTERGFPEAFF. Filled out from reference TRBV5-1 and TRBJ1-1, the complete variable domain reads KAGVTQTPRYLIKTRGQQVTLSCSPISGHRSVSWYQQTPGQGLQFLFEYFSETQRNKGNFPGRFSGRQFSNSRSEMNVSTLELGDSALYLCASSLAWGTERGFPEAFFGQGTRLTVV.

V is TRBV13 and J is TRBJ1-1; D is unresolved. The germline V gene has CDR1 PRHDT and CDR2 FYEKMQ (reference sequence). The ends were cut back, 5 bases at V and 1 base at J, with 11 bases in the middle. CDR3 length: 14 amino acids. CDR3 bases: TGTGCCAGCAGCCATTTAACTACGAACACTGAAGCTTTCTTT. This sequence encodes CASSHLTTNTEAFF.

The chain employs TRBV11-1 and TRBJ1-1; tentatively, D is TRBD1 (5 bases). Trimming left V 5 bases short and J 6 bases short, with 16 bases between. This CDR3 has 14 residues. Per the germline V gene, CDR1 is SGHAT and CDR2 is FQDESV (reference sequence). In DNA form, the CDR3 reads TGTGCCAGCAGCCCCCCCGGCAGGGTAGCTGAAGCTTTCTTT. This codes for CASSPPGRVAEAFF.

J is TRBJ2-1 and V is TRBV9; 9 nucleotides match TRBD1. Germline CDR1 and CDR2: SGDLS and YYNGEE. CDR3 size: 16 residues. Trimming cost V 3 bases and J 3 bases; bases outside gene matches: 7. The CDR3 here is CASSGLNRGHYNEQFF. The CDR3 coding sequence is TGTGCCAGCAGCGGCCTAAACAGGGGGCACTACAATGAGCAGTTCTTC.

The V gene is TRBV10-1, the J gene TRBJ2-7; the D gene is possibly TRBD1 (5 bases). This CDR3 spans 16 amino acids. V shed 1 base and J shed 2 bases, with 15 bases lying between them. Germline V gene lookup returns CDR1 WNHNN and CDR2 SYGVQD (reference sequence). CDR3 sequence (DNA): TGCGCCAGCAGTGAGTATAGTTCTGGCAGGGCCTACGAGCAGTACTTC. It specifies CASSEYSSGRAYEQYF.

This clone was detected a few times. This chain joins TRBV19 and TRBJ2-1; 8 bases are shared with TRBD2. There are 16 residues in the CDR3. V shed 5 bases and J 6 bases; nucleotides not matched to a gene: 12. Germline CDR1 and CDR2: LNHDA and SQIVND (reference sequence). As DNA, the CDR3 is TGTGCCAGTAGTGGAAGCGGGAGAGAGGAGATCAATGAGCAGTTCTTC. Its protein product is CASSGSGREEINEQFF.

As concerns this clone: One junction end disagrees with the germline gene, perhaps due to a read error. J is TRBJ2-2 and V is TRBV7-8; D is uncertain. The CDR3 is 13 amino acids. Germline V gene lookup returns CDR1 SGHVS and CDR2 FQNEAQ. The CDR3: CASSLPNAGELFF. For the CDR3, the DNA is TGTGCCAGCAGCCTTCCGAACGCCGGGGAGCTGTTTTTT.

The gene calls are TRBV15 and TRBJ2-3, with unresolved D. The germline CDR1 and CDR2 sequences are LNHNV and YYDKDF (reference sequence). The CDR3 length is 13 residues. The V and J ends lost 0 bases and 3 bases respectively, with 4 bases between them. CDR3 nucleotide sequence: TGTGCCACCAGCAGAGATTGGACAGATACGCAGTATTTT. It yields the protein CATSRDWTDTQYF.

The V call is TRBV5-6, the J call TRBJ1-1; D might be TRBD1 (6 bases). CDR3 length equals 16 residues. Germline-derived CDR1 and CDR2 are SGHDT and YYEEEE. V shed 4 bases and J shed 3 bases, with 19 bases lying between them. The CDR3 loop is CASSPLGGGQDTEAFF. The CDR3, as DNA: TGTGCCAGCAGCCCCCTCGGAGGGGGGCAAGACACTGAAGCTTTCTTT.